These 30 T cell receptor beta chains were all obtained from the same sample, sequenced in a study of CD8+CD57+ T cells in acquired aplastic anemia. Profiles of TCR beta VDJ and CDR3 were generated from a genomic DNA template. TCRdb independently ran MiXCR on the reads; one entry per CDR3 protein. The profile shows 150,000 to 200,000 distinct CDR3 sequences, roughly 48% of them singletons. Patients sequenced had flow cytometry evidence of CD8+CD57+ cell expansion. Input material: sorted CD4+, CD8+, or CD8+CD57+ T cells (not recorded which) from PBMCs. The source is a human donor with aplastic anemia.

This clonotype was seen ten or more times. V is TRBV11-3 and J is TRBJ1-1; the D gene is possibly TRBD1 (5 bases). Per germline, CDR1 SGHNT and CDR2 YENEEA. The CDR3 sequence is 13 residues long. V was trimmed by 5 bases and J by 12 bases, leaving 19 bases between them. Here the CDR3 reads CASSVRGLSRPFF. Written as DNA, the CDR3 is TGTGCCAGCAGCGTAAGGGGTCTCAGTAGGCCTTTCTTT.

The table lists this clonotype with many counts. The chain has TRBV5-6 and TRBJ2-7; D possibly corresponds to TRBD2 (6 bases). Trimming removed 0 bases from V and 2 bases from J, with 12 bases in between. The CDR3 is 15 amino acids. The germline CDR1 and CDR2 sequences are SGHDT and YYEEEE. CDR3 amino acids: CASSLAGAGPYEQYF. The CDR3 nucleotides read TGTGCCAGCAGCTTGGCCGGTGCGGGACCCTACGAGCAGTACTTC.

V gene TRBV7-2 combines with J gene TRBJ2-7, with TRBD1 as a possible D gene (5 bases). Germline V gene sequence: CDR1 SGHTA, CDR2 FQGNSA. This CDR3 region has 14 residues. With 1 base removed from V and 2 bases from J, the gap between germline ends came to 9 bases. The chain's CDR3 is CASSLEVRAYEQYF. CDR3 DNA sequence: TGTGCCAGCAGCTTAGAAGTCAGGGCCTACGAGCAGTACTTC.

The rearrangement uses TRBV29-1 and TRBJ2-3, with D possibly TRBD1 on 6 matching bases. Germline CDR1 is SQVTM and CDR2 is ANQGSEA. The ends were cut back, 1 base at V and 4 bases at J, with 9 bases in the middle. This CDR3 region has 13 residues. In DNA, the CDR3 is TGCAGCGTTGAAGGAGGGGGTGCAGATACGCAGTATTTT. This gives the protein CSVEGGGADTQYF.

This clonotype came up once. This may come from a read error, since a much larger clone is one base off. The CDR3 sequence is CASGDFGYTEAFF. Written as DNA, the CDR3 is TGTGCCAGCGGCGATTTCGGATACACTGAAGCTTTCTTT. This chain links TRBV6-2 or TRBV6-3 with TRBJ1-1; D is undetermined. CDR1 and CDR2 (germline): MNHEY, SVGEGT. V lost 8 bases and J 3 bases, leaving 13 bases between the germline ends. The CDR3 is made up of 13 amino acids.

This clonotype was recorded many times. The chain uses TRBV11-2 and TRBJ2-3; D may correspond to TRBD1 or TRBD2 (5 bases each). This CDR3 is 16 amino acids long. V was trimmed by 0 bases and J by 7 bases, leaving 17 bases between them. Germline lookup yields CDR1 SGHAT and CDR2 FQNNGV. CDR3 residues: CASSLDPLAGIYTQYF. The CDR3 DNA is TGTGCCAGCAGCTTAGACCCCCTAGCAGGGATTTATACGCAGTATTTT. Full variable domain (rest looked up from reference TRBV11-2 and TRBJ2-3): EAGVAQSPRYKIIEKRQSVAFWCNPISGHATLYWYQQILGQGPKLLIQFQNNGVVDDSQLPKDRFSAERLKGVDSTLKIQPAKLEDSAVYLCASSLDPLAGIYTQYFGPGTRLTVL.

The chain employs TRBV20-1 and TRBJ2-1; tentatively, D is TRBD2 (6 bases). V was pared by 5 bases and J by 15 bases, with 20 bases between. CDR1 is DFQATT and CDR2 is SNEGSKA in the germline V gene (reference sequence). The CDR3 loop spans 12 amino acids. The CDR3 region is CSAAFRTGVRFF. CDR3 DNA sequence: TGCAGTGCTGCCTTCCGTACGGGGGTTCGGTTCTTC.

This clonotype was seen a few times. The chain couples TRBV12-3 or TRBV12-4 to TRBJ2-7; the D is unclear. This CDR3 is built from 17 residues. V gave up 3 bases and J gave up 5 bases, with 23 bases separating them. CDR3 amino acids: CASSLELGLGPHNEQYF. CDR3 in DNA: TGTGCCAGCAGTTTGGAATTAGGGTTGGGTCCCCACAACGAGCAGTACTTC.

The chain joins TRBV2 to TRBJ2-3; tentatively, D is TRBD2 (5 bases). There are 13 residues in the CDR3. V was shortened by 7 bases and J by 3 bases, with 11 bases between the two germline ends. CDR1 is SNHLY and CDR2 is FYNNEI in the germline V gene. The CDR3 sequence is CASTQRLTDTQYF. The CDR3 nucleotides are TGTGCCAGCACTCAGAGACTAACAGATACGCAGTATTTT.

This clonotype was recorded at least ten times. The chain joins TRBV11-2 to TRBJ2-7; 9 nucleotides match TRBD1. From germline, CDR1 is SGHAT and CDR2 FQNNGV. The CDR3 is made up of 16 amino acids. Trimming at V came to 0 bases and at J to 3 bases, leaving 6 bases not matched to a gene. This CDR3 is CASSLDSRTGVYEQYF. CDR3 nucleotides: TGTGCCAGCAGCTTAGATTCCAGGACAGGGGTCTACGAGCAGTACTTC.

CDR3 region: CATSRDRLAQETQYF. In nucleotides, the CDR3 is TGTGCCACCAGCAGAGATCGGTTGGCACAGGAGACCCAGTACTTC. The J gene is TRBJ2-5, the V gene TRBV15; unclear D gene. CDR3 size: 15 residues. Trimming cost V 0 bases and J 5 bases, with 13 bases left between them. The germline CDR1 and CDR2 sequences are LNHNV and YYDKDF (reference sequence).

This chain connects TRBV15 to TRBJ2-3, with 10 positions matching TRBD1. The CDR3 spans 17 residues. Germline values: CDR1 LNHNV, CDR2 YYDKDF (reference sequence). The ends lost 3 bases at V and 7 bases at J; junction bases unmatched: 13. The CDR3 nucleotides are TGTGCCACCAGCAGGAGGGGGGGCGGGACAGGGGCAAATACGCAGTATTTT. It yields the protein CATSRRGGGTGANTQYF.

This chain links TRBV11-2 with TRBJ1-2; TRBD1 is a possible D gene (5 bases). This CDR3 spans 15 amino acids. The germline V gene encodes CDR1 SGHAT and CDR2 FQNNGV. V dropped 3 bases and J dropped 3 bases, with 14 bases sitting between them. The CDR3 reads CASSLMAGTDYGYTF. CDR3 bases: TGTGCCAGCAGCTTGATGGCCGGGACGGACTATGGCTACACCTTC.

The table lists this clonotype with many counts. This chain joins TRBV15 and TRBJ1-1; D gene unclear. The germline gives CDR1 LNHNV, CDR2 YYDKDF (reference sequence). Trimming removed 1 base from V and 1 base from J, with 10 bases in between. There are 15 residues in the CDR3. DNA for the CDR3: TGTGCCACCAGCAGAGGTAAGGGCCAGAACACTGAAGCTTTCTTT. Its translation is CATSRGKGQNTEAFF.

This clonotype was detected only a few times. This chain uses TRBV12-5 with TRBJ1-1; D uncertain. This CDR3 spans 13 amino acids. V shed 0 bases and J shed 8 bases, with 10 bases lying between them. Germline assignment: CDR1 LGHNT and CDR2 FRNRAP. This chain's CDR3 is CASGLVPLGEAFF. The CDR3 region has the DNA TGTGCTAGTGGTTTGGTCCCCTTGGGGGAAGCTTTCTTT.

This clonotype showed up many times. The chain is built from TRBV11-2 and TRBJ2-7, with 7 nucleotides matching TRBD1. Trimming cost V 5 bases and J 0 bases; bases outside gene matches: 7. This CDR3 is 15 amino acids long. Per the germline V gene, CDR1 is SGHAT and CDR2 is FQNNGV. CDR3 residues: CASSATTGDSYEQYF. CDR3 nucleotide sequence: TGTGCCAGCAGCGCTACTACAGGGGACTCCTACGAGCAGTACTTC. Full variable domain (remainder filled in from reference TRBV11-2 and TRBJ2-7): EAGVAQSPRYKIIEKRQSVAFWCNPISGHATLYWYQQILGQGPKLLIQFQNNGVVDDSQLPKDRFSAERLKGVDSTLKIQPAKLEDSAVYLCASSATTGDSYEQYFGPGTRLTVT.

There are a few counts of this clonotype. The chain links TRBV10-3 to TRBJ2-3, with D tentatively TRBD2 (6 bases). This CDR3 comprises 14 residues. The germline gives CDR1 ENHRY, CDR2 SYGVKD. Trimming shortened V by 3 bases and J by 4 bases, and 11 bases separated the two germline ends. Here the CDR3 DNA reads TGTGCCATCAGTGACGGGAGTAAGGCAGATACGCAGTATTTT. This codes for CAISDGSKADTQYF.

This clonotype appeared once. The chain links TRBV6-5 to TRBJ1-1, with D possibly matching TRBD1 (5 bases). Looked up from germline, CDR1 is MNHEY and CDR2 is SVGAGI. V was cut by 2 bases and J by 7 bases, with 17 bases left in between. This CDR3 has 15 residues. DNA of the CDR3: TGTGCCAGCAGTTACCAAGGGGACGTTGGTCGTGAAGCTTTCTTT. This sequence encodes CASSYQGDVGREAFF.

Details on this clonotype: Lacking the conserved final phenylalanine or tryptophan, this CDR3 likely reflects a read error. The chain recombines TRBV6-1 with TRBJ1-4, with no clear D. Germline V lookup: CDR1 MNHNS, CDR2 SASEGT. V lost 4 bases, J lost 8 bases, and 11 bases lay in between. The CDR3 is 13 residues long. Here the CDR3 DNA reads TGTGCCAGCAGTGCCATGGCGGAAGAAAAACTGTTTCTT. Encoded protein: CASSAMAEEKLFL.

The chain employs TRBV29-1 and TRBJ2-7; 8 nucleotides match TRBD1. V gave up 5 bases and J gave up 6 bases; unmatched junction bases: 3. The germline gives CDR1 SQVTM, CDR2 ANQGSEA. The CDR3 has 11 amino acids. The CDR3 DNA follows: TGCAGCGTTCCGGACAGGGCCGAGCAGTACTTC. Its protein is CSVPDRAEQYF.

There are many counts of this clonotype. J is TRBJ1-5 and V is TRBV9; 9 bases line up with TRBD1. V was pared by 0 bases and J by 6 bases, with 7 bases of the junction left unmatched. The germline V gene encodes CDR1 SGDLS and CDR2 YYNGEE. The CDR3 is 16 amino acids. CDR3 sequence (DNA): TGTGCCAGCAGCGTAGACTACAGGGGGCATGGTCAGCCCCAGCATTTT. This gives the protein CASSVDYRGHGQPQHF.

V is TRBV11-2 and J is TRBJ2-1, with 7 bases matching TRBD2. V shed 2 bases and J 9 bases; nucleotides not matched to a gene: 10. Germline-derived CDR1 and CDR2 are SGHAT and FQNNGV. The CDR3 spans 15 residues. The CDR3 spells CASSLRGVNGGEQFF. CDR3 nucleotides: TGTGCCAGCAGCTTACGGGGGGTGAACGGCGGTGAGCAGTTCTTC.

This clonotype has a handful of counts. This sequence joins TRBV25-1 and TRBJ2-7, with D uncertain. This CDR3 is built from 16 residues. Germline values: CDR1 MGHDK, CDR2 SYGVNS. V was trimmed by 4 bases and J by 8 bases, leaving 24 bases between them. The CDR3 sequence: CASSATYRESPSKQYF. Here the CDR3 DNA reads TGTGCCAGCAGTGCCACATATAGGGAATCACCGAGCAAGCAGTACTTC.

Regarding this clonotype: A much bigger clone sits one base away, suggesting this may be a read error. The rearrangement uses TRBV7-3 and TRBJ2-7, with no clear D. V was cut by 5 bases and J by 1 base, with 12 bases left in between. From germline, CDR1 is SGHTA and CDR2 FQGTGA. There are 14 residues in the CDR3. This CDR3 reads CASSPTYGSYEQYF. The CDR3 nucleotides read TGTGCCAGCAGCCCTACGTACGGGTCCTACGAGCAGTACTTC.

The CDR3 sequence is CSARRGASYNEQFF. The DNA for the CDR3 is TGCAGTGCTAGACGTGGGGCGAGCTACAATGAGCAGTTCTTC. This sequence joins TRBV20-1 and TRBJ2-1; a possible D gene is TRBD1 (5 bases). The V end lost 2 bases, the J end lost 3 bases, and 11 bases lay between the germline ends. The V gene's germline CDR1 is DFQATT and CDR2 SNEGSKA (reference sequence). The CDR3 covers 14 residues.

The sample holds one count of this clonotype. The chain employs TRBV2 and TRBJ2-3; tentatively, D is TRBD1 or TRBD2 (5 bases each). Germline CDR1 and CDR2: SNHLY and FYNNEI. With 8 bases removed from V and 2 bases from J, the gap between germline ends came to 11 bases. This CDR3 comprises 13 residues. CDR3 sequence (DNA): TGTGCCAGCCCGGGACCAAACACAGATACGCAGTATTTT. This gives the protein CASPGPNTDTQYF.

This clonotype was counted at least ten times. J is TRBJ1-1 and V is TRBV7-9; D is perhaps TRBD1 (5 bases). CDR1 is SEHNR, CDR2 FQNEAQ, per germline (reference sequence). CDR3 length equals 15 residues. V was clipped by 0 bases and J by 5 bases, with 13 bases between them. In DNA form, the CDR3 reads TGTGCCAGCAGCTTAGCGTCGCCAGGGAGGACTGAAGCTTTCTTT. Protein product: CASSLASPGRTEAFF.

In DNA, the CDR3 is TGTGCCAGCAGCGCATGGGACAGTCGCTACGAGCAGTACTTC. Protein: CASSAWDSRYEQYF. This chain links TRBV7-2 with TRBJ2-7; 7 positions agree with TRBD1. The ends lost 5 bases at V and 3 bases at J; junction bases unmatched: 7. Germline V gives CDR1 SGHTA, CDR2 FQGNSA. This CDR3 comprises 14 residues.

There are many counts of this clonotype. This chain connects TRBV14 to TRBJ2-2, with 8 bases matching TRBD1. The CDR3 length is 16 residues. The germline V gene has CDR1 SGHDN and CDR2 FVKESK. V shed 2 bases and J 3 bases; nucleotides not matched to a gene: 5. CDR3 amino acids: CASSQFPGGYTGELFF. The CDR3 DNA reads TGTGCCAGCAGCCAATTCCCAGGGGGCTACACCGGGGAGCTGTTTTTT.

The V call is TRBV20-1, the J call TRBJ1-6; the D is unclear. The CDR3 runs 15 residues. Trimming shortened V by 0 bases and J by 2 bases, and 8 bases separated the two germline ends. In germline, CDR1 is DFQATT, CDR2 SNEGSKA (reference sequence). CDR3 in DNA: TGCAGTGCTAGAGATCAAACAGCCTATAATTCACCCCTCCACTTT. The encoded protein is CSARDQTAYNSPLHF.